Listed below are T cell receptor beta chains from one sample, sequenced in a study of blood T cell repertoires in COVID-19. Sequencing used immunoSEQ multiplex PCR; TCRdb keeps in-frame clones, though not all of them. The sample contains around 170,000 clones, about 82% of which appear only once. The sample comprised PBMCs or T cells enriched from blood (not recorded which). Every receptor here comes from a woman aged 30 to 39 who had recovered from COVID-19. Both conserved end residues are part of each CDR3. Not all rows give a size; the values are once, few, many and, for expanded clones, a class.

CDR3aa,abundance,j_gene,v_gene
CASSLTSGYNEQFF,-,TRBJ2-1,TRBV5-6
CASSPRGPDLKTQYF,-,TRBJ2-5,TRBV6-5
CASSDTSGTGFRNEQFF,once,TRBJ2-1,TRBV7-9
CAWKRPGLNEKLFF,once,TRBJ1-4,TRBV30
CASRGTQGARSLSGNTIYF,once,TRBJ1-3,TRBV23-1
CASSQGGVLETQYF,few,TRBJ2-5,TRBV3-1/TRBV3-2
CATSDLSGTDTQYF,once,TRBJ2-3,TRBV24-1
CASSYLSAYEQYF,few,TRBJ2-7,TRBV5-1
CASSVEVLAGYNEQFF,-,TRBJ2-1,TRBV9
CASSFGGLAGPEQFF,-,TRBJ2-1,TRBV11-2
CASSEAGTQASEQYF,-,TRBJ2-7,TRBV2
CASSSSRQFSPLHF,-,TRBJ1-6,TRBV7-8
CASSFNYGLAASSSYEQYF,once,TRBJ2-7,TRBV7-9
CASSHTGRSGQPQHF,-,TRBJ1-5,TRBV5-1
CSVEGDRYMTQYF,-,TRBJ2-5,TRBV29-1
CARNTGVPATEDNEQFF,-,TRBJ2-1,TRBV5-6
CASSKPFVGLNEQFF,-,TRBJ2-1,TRBV6-2/TRBV6-3
CASSLNRGKNEKLFF,-,TRBJ1-4,TRBV27
CASSSTGLGSTGELFF,-,TRBJ2-2,TRBV27
CATASTGSPYEQYF,-,TRBJ2-7,TRBV10-3
CSVESEGTGGPHEQYF,few,TRBJ2-7,TRBV29-1
CASSRPKTGSGNTIYF,-,TRBJ1-3,TRBV3-1/TRBV3-2
CASSTISGTSSYEQYF,-,TRBJ2-7,TRBV7-6
CATTSGRGMAGELFF,-,TRBJ2-2,TRBV15
CSVGGTGPADTQYF,-,TRBJ2-3,TRBV29-1
CASSQDGSGSLDEQFF,-,TRBJ2-1,TRBV3-1/TRBV3-2
CASSSTGGPLGYGYTF,-,TRBJ1-2,TRBV28
CASTSSGTDTQYF,-,TRBJ2-3,TRBV9
CASSLGTHEKLFF,-,TRBJ1-4,TRBV5-6
CASSQEGTSGRNEQFF,-,TRBJ2-1,TRBV3-1/TRBV3-2
CATSFSGKVGGEQFF,-,TRBJ2-1,TRBV24-1
CASLGPGLAGRYEQYF,-,TRBJ2-7,TRBV2
CASSFTAAEQYF,-,TRBJ2-7,TRBV12-3/TRBV12-4
CSVSRGQGSNTEAFF,-,TRBJ1-1,TRBV29-1
CASSSSERAEAFF,-,TRBJ1-1,TRBV12-3/TRBV12-4
CASSYVLEGRNEKLFF,-,TRBJ1-4,TRBV6-5
CASTRNRDYEQYF,-,TRBJ2-7,TRBV10-2
CASSDFQETQYF,-,TRBJ2-5,TRBV25-1
CASSPRGGSAYEQYF,-,TRBJ2-7,TRBV2
CASSPGQAKEGCYGYTF,-,TRBJ1-2,TRBV23-1
CASSLDRVYTNTGELFF,few,TRBJ2-2,TRBV7-2
CASSLLAGDQETQYF,-,TRBJ2-5,TRBV7-8